The clone carrying this T cell receptor (beta chain) occurred a few times. The antigen remains undetermined. The CDR3 sequence is 15 residues long. Germline lookup yields CDR1 MDHEN and CDR2 SYDVKM. The ends lost 3 bases at V and 7 bases at J; junction bases unmatched: 6. This entry comes from a study of T-cell reconstitution after alpha-beta-depleted transplantation in children. Findings of the study overall: There were some patients whose high TCRbeta diversity at day 60 came from surviving recipient T cells and thymic progenitors. From newly produced T cells came most of the T-cell counts and diversity one year after transplant. At around two months after transplant, the alpha-beta T cells were reportedly derived from several hundred expanded clones that came from non-depleted graft cells.

Unique molecular identifiers were incorporated into the prepared TCRbeta library. TCRdb analysed the PCR reads with MiXCR anew, one entry per CDR3 protein. Among 450,000 to 550,000 distinct CDR3 sequences, approximately 10% were seen once, and the ten largest hold roughly 15%. The chain links TRBV28 to TRBJ1-6, with TRBD1 identical over 7 bases. This specimen was PBMCs, mostly from graft donor cells, taken 180 days after TCRalphabeta/CD19-depleted stem cell transplant. This sequence was found in a female patient aged 2-15 years who had a stem cell transplant for aplastic anemia, so the T cells may come from the graft donor. The CDR3, as DNA: TGTGCCAGCAGTTTGTCCGGGACAGCCAATTCACCCCTCCACTTT. This codes for CASSLSGTANSPLHF.